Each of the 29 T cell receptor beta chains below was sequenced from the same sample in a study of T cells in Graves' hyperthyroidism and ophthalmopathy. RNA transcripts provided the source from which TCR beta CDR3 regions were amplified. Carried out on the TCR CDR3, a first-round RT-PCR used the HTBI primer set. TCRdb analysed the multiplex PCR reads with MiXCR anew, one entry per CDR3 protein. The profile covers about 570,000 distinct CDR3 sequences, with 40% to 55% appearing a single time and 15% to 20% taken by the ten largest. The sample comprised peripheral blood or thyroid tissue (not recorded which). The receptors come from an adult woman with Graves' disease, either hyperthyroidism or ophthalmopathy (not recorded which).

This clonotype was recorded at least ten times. In DNA form, the CDR3 reads TGTGCCAGCAGCCGGCTCTTAGGAGCTAACTATGGCTACACCTTC. Encoded protein: CASSRLLGANYGYTF. This chain joins TRBV5-8 and TRBJ1-2; no clear D. Germline CDR1 and CDR2: SGHTS and YDEGEE. V was shortened by 4 bases and J by 0 bases, with 13 bases between the two germline ends. The CDR3 runs 15 residues.

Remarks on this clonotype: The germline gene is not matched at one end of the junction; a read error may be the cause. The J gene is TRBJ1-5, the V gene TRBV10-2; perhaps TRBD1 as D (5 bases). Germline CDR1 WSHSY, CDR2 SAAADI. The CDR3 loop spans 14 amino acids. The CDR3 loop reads CASSYQTANQPQHF. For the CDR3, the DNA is TGTGCCAGCAGTTATCAGACAGCTAATCAGCCCCAGCATTTT.

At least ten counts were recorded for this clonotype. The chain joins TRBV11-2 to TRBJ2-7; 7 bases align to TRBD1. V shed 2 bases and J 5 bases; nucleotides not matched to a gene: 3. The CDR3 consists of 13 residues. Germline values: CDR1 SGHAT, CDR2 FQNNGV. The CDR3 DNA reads TGTGCCAGCAGCTTAAGGGGGCTTGACGAGCAGTACTTC. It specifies CASSLRGLDEQYF.

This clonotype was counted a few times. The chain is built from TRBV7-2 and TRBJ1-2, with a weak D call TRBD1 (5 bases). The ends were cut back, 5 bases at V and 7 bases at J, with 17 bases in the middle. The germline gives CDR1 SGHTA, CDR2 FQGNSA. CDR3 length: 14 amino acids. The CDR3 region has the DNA TGTGCCAGCAGCGAAGGGGCAGGGCGAGGTGGCTACACCTTC. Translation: CASSEGAGRGGYTF.

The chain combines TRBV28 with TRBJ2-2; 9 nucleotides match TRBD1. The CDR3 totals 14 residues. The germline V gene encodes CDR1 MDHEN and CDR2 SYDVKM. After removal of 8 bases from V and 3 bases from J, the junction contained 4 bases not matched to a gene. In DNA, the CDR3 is TGTGCCAGCTACAGGGGGCGTTACACCGGGGAGCTGTTTTTT. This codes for CASYRGRYTGELFF.

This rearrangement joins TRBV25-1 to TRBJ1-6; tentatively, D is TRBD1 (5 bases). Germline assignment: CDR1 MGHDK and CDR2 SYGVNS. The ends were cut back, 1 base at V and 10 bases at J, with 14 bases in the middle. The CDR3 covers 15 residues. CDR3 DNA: TGTGCCAGCAGTGAATCGGCGGGGCCCGAGTCACCCCTCCACTTT. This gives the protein CASSESAGPESPLHF.

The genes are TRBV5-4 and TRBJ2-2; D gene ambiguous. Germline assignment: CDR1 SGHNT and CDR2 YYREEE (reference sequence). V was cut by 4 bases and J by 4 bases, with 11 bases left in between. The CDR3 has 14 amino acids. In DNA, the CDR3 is TGTGCCAGCAGCCCAGACTCTTTCACCGGGGAGCTGTTTTTT. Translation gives CASSPDSFTGELFF.

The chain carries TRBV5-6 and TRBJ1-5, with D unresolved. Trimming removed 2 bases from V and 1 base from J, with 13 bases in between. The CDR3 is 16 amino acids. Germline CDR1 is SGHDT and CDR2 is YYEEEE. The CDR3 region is CASSFGLLNSNQPQHF. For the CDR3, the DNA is TGTGCCAGCAGCTTCGGACTTCTAAACAGCAATCAGCCCCAGCATTTT.

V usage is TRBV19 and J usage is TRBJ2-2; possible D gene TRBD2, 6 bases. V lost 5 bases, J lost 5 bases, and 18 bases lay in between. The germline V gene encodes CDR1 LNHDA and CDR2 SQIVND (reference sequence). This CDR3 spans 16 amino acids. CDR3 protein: CASSATGTGKTGELFF. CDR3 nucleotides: TGTGCCAGTAGTGCAACCGGGACTGGCAAAACCGGGGAGCTGTTTTTT.

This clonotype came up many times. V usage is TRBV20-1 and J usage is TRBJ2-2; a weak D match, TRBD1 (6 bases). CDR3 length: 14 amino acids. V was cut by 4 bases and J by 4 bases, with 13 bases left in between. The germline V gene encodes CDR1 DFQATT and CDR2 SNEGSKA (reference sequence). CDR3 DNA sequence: TGCAGTGCTATCGGACAGACTTCCACCGGGGAGCTGTTTTTT. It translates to CSAIGQTSTGELFF.

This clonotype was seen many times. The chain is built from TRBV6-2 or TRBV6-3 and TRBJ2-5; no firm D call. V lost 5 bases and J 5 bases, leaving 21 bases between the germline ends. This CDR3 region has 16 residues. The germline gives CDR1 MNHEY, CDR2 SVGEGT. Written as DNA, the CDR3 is TGTGCCAGCAGTCCAAACCGGGCCTTGCTGACGGAGACCCAGTACTTC. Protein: CASSPNRALLTETQYF.

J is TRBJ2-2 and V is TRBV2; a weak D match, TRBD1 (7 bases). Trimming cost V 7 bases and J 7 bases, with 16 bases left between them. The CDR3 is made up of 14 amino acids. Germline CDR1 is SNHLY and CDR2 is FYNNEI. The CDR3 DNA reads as TGTGCCAGCACTCAAGTCAGGGGGGACGGGGAGCTGTTTTTT. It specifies CASTQVRGDGELFF.

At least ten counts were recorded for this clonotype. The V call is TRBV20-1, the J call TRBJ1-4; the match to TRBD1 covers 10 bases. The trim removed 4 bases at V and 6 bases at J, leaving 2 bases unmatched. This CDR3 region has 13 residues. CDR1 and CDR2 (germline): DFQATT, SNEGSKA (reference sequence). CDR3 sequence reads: CSATGTGDEKLFF. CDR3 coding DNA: TGCAGTGCTACCGGGACAGGGGATGAAAAACTGTTTTTT.

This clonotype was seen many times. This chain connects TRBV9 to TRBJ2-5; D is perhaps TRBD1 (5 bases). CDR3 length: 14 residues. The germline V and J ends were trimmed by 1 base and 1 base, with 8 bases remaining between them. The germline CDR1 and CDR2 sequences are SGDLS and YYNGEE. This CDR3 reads CASSVQGRQETQYF. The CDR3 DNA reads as TGTGCCAGCAGCGTACAGGGTCGCCAAGAGACCCAGTACTTC.

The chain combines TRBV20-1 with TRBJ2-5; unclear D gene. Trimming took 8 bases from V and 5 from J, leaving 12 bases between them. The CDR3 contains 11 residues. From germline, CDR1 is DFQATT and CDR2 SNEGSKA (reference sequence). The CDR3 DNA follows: TGCAGTACCGGGCTTCGCGAGACCCAGTACTTC. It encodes CSTGLRETQYF.

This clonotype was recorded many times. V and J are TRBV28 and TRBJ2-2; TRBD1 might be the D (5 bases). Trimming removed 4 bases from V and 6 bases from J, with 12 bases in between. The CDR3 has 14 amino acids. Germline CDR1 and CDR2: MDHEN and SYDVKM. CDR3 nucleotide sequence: TGTGCCAGCAGTTCGTACAGGTCCCCCGGGGAGCTGTTTTTT. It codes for CASSSYRSPGELFF.

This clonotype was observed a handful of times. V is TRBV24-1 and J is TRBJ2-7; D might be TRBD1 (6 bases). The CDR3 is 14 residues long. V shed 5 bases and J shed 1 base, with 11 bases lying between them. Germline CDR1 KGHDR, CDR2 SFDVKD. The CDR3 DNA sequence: TGTGCCACCAGTGGGACAGAGATTTCCTACGAGCAGTACTTC. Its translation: CATSGTEISYEQYF.

CDR3 residues: CASREGQGSTNEKLFF. The CDR3 bases are TGTGCCAGCAGGGAGGGTCAGGGATCAACTAATGAAAAACTGTTTTTT. The chain carries TRBV6-1 and TRBJ1-4; D is possibly TRBD1 (5 bases). In germline, CDR1 is MNHNS, CDR2 SASEGT. The CDR3 has 16 residues. V gave up 6 bases and J gave up 0 bases, with 14 bases separating them.

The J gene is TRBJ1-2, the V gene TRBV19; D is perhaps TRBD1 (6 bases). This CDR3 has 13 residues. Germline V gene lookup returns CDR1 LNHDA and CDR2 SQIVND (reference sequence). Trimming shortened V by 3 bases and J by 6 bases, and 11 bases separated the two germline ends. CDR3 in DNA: TGTGCCAGTAGTATTCGGGCAGGGGATGGCTACACCTTC. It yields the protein CASSIRAGDGYTF.

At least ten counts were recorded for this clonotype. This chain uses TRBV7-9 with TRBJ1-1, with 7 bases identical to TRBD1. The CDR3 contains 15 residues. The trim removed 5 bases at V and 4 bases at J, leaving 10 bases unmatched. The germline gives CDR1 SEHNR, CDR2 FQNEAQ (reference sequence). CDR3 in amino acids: CASSIMTGPGTEAFF. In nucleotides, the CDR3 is TGTGCCAGCAGCATCATGACAGGGCCGGGCACTGAAGCTTTCTTT.

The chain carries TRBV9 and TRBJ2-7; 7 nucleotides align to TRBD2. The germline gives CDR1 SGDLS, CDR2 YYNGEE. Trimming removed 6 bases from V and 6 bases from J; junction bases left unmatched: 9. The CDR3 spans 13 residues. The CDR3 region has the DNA TGTGCCAGCAACCCGGGCGGGGGAGGCGAGCAGTACTTC. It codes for CASNPGGGGEQYF.

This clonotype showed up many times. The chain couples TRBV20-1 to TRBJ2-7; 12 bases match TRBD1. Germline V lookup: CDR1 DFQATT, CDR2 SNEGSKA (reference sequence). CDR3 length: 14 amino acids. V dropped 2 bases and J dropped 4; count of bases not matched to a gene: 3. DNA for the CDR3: TGCAGTGCTAGACCGGGACAGGGGGCGTACGAGCAGTACTTC. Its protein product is CSARPGQGAYEQYF.

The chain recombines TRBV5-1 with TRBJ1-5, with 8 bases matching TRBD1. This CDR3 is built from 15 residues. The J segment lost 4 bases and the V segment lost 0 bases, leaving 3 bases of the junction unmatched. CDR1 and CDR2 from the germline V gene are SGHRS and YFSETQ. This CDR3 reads CASSLDWTGNQPQHF. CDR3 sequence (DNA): TGCGCCAGCAGCTTGGATTGGACAGGGAATCAGCCCCAGCATTTT.

In DNA, the CDR3 is TGTGCCAGCAGTGTCAAGGGGTCCGGGGAGCTGTTTTTT. It translates to CASSVKGSGELFF. V usage is TRBV25-1 and J usage is TRBJ2-2; D is possibly TRBD1 (5 bases). V lost 4 bases and J 6 bases, leaving 9 bases between the germline ends. CDR1 is MGHDK and CDR2 is SYGVNS in the germline V gene. This CDR3 contains 13 residues.

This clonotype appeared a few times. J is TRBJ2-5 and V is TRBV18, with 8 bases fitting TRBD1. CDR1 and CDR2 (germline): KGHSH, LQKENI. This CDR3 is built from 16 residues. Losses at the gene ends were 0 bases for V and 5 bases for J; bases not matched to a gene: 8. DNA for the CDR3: TGTGCCAGCTCACCACCGGGACAGGAAAGCGGGGAGACCCAGTACTTC. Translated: CASSPPGQESGETQYF.

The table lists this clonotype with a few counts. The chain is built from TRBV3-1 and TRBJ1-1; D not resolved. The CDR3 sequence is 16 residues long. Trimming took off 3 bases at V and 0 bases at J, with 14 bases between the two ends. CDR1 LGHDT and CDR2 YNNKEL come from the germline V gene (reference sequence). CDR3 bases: TGTGCCAGCAGCCACCGGGCTACACGATTGAACACTGAAGCTTTCTTT. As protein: CASSHRATRLNTEAFF. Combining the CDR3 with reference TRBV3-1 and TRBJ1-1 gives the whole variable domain DTAVSQTPKYLVTQMGNDKSIKCEQNLGHDTMYWYKQDSKKFLKIMFSYNNKELIINETVPNRFSPKSPDKAHLNLHINSLELGDSAVYFCASSHRATRLNTEAFFGQGTRLTVV.

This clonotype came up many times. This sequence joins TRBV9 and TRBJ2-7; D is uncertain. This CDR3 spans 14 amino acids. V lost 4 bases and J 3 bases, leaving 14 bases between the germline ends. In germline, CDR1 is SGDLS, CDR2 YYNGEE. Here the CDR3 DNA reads TGTGCCAGCAGCCCCCAGCAGGAACACTACGAGCAGTACTTC. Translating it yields CASSPQQEHYEQYF.

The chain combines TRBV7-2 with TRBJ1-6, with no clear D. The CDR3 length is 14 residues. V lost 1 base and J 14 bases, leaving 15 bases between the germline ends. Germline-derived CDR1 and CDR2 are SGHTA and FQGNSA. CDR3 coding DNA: TGTGCCAGCAGCTTAGTGGTGGGCCCAGCCACCCTCCACTTT. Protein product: CASSLVVGPATLHF.

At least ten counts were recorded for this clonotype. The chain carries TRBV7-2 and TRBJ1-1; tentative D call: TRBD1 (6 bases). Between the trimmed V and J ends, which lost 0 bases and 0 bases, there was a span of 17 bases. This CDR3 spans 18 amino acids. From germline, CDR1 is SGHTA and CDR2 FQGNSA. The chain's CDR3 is CASSLALQGRYVNTEAFF. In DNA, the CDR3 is TGTGCCAGCAGCTTAGCCCTCCAGGGGCGTTACGTGAACACTGAAGCTTTCTTT.